This T cell receptor beta chain is from a study of blood T cell repertoires in COVID-19. Study-level information: Spain, Italy and the United States supplied samples that represented acute and convalescent COVID-19. Nucleic acid was either cDNA or gDNA, and it came from T cells, B-cell-depleted T cells, or PBMCs.

Germline assignment: CDR1 DFQATT and CDR2 SNEGSKA (reference sequence). Losses at the gene ends were 3 bases for V and 0 bases for J; bases not matched to a gene: 9. The CDR3 sequence is 17 residues long. Original processing notes: Amplification of reference gene primers was used by the study to estimate nucleated cell counts. The data were produced by immunoSEQ multiplex PCR, yet TCRdb's version contains in-frame clones alone and is incomplete. V, J and clone size derive from that table, while D and trimming were established from the DNA sequence. Counted here are roughly 14,000 clones, approximately 88% occurring once; the ten biggest clones make up 17%.

The rearrangement links TRBV20-1 to TRBJ2-1, with 9 nucleotides matching TRBD2. The sample was peripheral blood. The source of this sequence is a human donor with active COVID-19. The donor label of this sample is uncertain. The CDR3 region is CSASGASGVPSYNEQFF. The CDR3 DNA reads as TGCAGTGCTAGTGGGGCTAGCGGGGTCCCCTCCTACAATGAGCAGTTCTTC.